This TCR beta chain was captured by sequencing in a study of T cells in Graves' hyperthyroidism and ophthalmopathy. Only a few counts were recorded for this clonotype. The CDR3 regions of TCR beta were amplified from RNA transcripts. HTBI primers were the set used in a first-round RT-PCR of the TCR CDR3. One entry per CDR3 protein results from TCRdb running MiXCR on the multiplex PCR reads. Among a few hundred thousand distinct CDR3 sequences, 15% to 20% were seen once, and the ten largest hold around 57%. In germline, CDR1 is SEHNR, CDR2 FQNEAQ (reference sequence). This CDR3 comprises 11 residues. V was cut by 5 bases and J by 5 bases, with 4 bases left in between.

This receptor was taken from a woman in her fifties or sixties with Graves' ophthalmopathy. The chain couples TRBV7-9 to TRBJ2-4; unclear D gene. The specimen was blood. This CDR3 reads CASSLQNIQYF. The CDR3 DNA reads as TGTGCCAGCAGCCTTCAAAACATTCAGTACTTC.